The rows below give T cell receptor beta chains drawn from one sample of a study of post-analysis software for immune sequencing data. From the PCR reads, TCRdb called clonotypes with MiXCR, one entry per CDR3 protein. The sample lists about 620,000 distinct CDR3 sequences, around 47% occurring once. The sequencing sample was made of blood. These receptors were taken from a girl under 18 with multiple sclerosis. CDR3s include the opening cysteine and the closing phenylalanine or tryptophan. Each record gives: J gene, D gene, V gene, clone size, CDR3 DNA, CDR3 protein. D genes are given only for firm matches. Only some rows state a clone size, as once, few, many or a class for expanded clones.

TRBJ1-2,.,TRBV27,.,TGTGCCAGCAGCCCCCTCACTAACTATGGCTACACCTTC,CASSPLTNYGYTF
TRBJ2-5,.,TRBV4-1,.,TGCGCCAGCAGCCCCCCTGGGGCAGGGCAAGAGACCCAGTACTTC,CASSPPGAGQETQYF
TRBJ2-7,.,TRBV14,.,TGTGCCAGCAGCCCCCGGACCCCAGGCGAGCAGTACTTC,CASSPRTPGEQYF
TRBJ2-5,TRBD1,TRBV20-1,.,TGCAGTGCCCCCACAGGGGAGGAGACCCAGTACTTC,CSAPTGEETQYF
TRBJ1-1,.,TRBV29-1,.,TGCAGCGTTCAGACAGCTATTGAAGCTTTCTTT,CSVQTAIEAFF
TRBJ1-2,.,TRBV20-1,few,TGCAGTGCTCCTCGGACGGTTAACTATGGCTACACCTTC,CSAPRTVNYGYTF
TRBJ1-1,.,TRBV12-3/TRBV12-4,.,TGTGCCAGCAGTTTTGCCAGAGGGGGAGCTTTCTTT,CASSFARGGAFF
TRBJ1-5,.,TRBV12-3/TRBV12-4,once,TGTGCCAGCAGTTTCTTAGGGGCCCAGCATTTT,CASSFLGAQHF
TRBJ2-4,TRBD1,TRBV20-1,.,TGCAGTGCTACTAAGGACAGGAACATTCAGTACTTC,CSATKDRNIQYF
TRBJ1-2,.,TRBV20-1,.,TGCAGTGCTAGAGATATCGCGGAGACCTATGGCTACACCTTC,CSARDIAETYGYTF
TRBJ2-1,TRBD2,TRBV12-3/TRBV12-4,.,TGTGCCAGCAGTCTCCATAGCGGGAGACGCTATGAGCAGTTCTTC,CASSLHSGRRYEQFF